This T cell receptor (beta chain) was identified during a study of T-cell reconstitution after alpha-beta-depleted transplantation in children. Findings and limits, study-wide: T-cell counts and diversity at one year post-transplant came mainly from newly produced T cells.

Construction of the TCRbeta library involved unique molecular identifiers. Using its own MiXCR run on the PCR reads, TCRdb lists one record per CDR3 protein. The sample lists roughly 3,800 distinct CDR3 sequences, approximately 9.6% seen once, with 45% to 55% in the top ten. This clonotype is termed medium-sized (0.01 to 0.1%). The antigen is unknown. V was pared by 8 bases and J by 0 bases, with 12 bases of the junction left unmatched. Per germline, CDR1 MNHEY and CDR2 SVGAGI. The CDR3 runs to 17 residues. This chain joins TRBV6-5 and TRBJ2-7, with TRBD2 matching 11 bases. This receptor was identified in a male patient aged 2 to 9 who had a stem cell transplant for acute lymphoblastic leukemia, so the T cells may come from the graft donor. The specimen comprised PBMCs, mostly from graft donor cells, sampled 180 days after TCRalphabeta/CD19-depleted stem cell transplant. The CDR3 reads CASWAGLAGGTSYEQYF. The CDR3 DNA reads TGTGCCAGCTGGGCGGGGCTAGCGGGAGGAACCTCCTACGAGCAGTACTTC.